This T cell receptor (beta chain) emerged from a study of blood T cell repertoires in COVID-19. Germline V gene sequence: CDR1 MNHEY, CDR2 SVGAGI. V was shortened by 5 bases and J by 5 bases, with 15 bases between the two germline ends. The CDR3 length is 14 residues. Authors' analysis steps: Amplification of reference gene primers was used by the study to estimate nucleated cell counts. Clones were read by immunoSEQ multiplex PCR, and TCRdb kept only the in-frame ones, dropping some. V, J and clone size derive from that table, while D and trimming were established from the DNA sequence. The sample has about 370,000 clones; 80% to 90% are singletons.

The sequencing input was PBMCs or T cells enriched from blood (not recorded which). The chain combines TRBV6-5 with TRBJ2-5, with D unresolved. The clonotype was recovered from a man between 18 and 35 years old who had recovered from COVID-19. The CDR3 nucleotides are TGTGCCAGCAGTCCCGACTTCCCCGGGGAGACCCAGTACTTC. Translation: CASSPDFPGETQYF.